A selection of T cell receptor beta chains follows, all from one sample in a study of T cells in Graves' hyperthyroidism and ophthalmopathy. TCRdb reanalysed the multiplex PCR reads using MiXCR and keeps one entry per CDR3 protein. The table includes 500,000 to 550,000 distinct CDR3 sequences, about 20% detected once. Sequencing was done on a sample of blood. Receptors were obtained from a middle-aged man with Graves' ophthalmopathy. Both conserved end residues are part of each CDR3. A D gene is named only where the DNA matches it firmly. Size is stated for part of the rows, as once, few or many counts, or as a class when the clone is expanded.

many,TRBV3-1,-,TRBJ2-7,CASSQDGLGTYEQYF,TGTGCCAGCAGCCAAGATGGGCTAGGCACCTACGAGCAGTACTTC
few,TRBV18,TRBD2,TRBJ2-2,CASSPPSGGRNTGELFF,TGTGCCAGCTCACCACCCAGCGGGGGGCGAAACACCGGGGAGCTGTTTTTT
few,TRBV19,TRBD1,TRBJ2-7,CASTQETGGAGEQYF,TGTGCCAGTACCCAGGAAACAGGGGGCGCGGGGGAGCAGTACTTC
many,TRBV18,-,TRBJ2-7,CASSPENSGYEQYF,TGTGCCAGCTCACCAGAGAATTCGGGCTACGAGCAGTACTTC
many,TRBV7-2,TRBD2,TRBJ2-1,CASSIIAGAYNEQFF,TGTGCCAGCAGCATAATAGCGGGGGCCTACAATGAGCAGTTCTTC
many,TRBV12-3/TRBV12-4,-,TRBJ1-2,CASSLGRPMGYTF,TGTGCCAGCAGTTTGGGCAGGCCTATGGGCTACACCTTC
few,TRBV7-9,-,TRBJ2-2,CASSGTDGPITGELFF,TGTGCCAGCAGCGGCACGGACGGCCCCATTACCGGGGAGCTGTTTTTT
-,TRBV29-1,-,TRBJ2-2,CSVGSGLGTGELFF,TGCAGCGTGGGCTCGGGGCTAGGCACCGGGGAGCTGTTTTTT
many,TRBV28,-,TRBJ2-3,CASSATGQIDSTQYF,TGTGCCAGCAGTGCAACAGGTCAAATAGATTCTACGCAGTATTTT
-,TRBV6-9,TRBD1,TRBJ2-3,CASKFVRGPTDTQYF,TGTGCCAGCAAGTTCGTGAGGGGGCCCACAGATACGCAGTATTTT
few,TRBV29-1,-,TRBJ2-5,CSVEPSTESIEEETQYF,TGCAGCGTTGAACCGTCGACAGAATCAATTGAGGAGGAGACCCAGTACTTC
many,TRBV6-2/TRBV6-3,TRBD2,TRBJ2-1,CASSYGFIAGGPRNEQFF,TGTGCCAGCAGTTACGGTTTCATAGCGGGAGGGCCGAGGAATGAGCAGTTCTTC
-,TRBV7-9,TRBD2,TRBJ2-1,CASSLGTSSSGEQFF,TGTGCCAGCAGCTTAGGGACTAGCTCTTCAGGCGAGCAGTTCTTC
many,TRBV7-9,-,TRBJ1-1,CASSRTTVNTEAFF,TGTGCCAGCAGCAGAACAACGGTTAACACTGAAGCTTTCTTT
-,TRBV27,-,TRBJ1-6,CATKDLMGPLHF,TGTGCCACCAAAGACCTGATGGGGCCCCTCCACTTT
many,TRBV11-3,-,TRBJ2-7,CASSSDTNYEQYF,TGTGCCAGCAGCTCCGATACCAACTACGAGCAGTACTTC
-,TRBV3-1,TRBD2,TRBJ2-1,CASSKRGGVYNEQFF,TGTGCCAGCAGCAAGCGGGGGGGGGTCTACAATGAGCAGTTCTTC
many,TRBV11-3,-,TRBJ2-1,CASSLEKDRQFF,TGTGCCAGCAGCTTAGAGAAGGATCGGCAGTTCTTC
few,TRBV29-1,TRBD2,TRBJ2-1,CSVESLAGVHNEQFF,TGCAGCGTTGAATCCCTAGCGGGAGTCCACAATGAGCAGTTCTTC
many,TRBV2,TRBD2,TRBJ2-2,CATNIAGANTGELFF,TGTGCCACCAATATAGCGGGAGCGAACACCGGGGAGCTGTTTTTT
-,TRBV30,-,TRBJ1-1,CAWSRGDTEAFF,TGTGCCTGGAGTAGGGGGGACACTGAAGCTTTCTTT
many,TRBV27,-,TRBJ1-2,CASSPRTRGAGYGYTF,TGTGCCAGCAGTCCCCGTACGAGGGGCGCAGGCTATGGCTACACCTTC
once,TRBV9,TRBD1,TRBJ1-2,CASSTPRDRDYYGYTF,TGTGCCAGCAGCACCCCACGGGACAGGGATTACTATGGCTACACCTTC
few,TRBV28,-,TRBJ2-2,CASSGGDANTGELFF,TGTGCCAGCAGTGGTGGGGACGCGAACACCGGGGAGCTGTTTTTT
few,TRBV14,TRBD2,TRBJ2-7,CASSLERGRAYEQYF,TGTGCCAGCAGCCTCGAACGGGGGAGGGCCTACGAGCAGTACTTC
few,TRBV30,TRBD1,TRBJ1-2,CAWSTGGGNYGYTF,TGTGCCTGGTCCACAGGGGGGGGTAACTATGGCTACACCTTC
-,TRBV28,-,TRBJ2-7,CASRSLSETLDEQYF,TGTGCCAGCAGAAGTTTAAGCGAAACCCTGGACGAGCAGTACTTC
many,TRBV3-1,-,TRBJ1-1,CASSQGMNTEAFF,TGTGCCAGCAGCCAAGGGATGAACACTGAAGCTTTCTTT
few,TRBV5-5,-,TRBJ1-2,CASSLGQIDIYGYTF,TGTGCCAGCAGCTTGGGACAGATTGACATCTATGGCTACACCTTC
few,TRBV5-5,-,TRBJ2-5,CASRERFQETQYF,TGTGCCAGCAGGGAGCGGTTCCAAGAGACCCAGTACTTC
once,TRBV19,-,TRBJ2-2,CASSILATDTGELFF,TGTGCCAGTAGTATCCTAGCGACGGACACCGGGGAGCTGTTTTTT
many,TRBV30,-,TRBJ1-5,CAWSMGSVDQPQHF,TGTGCCTGGAGTATGGGGAGCGTCGACCAGCCCCAGCATTTT
few,TRBV19,TRBD2,TRBJ2-7,CASTSTGRGSYEQYF,TGTGCCAGTACCAGTACGGGGAGGGGATCCTACGAGCAGTACTTC
few,TRBV18,TRBD2,TRBJ2-7,CASSSLGLAGGKAYEQYF,TGTGCCAGCTCATCCCTAGGACTAGCGGGAGGGAAAGCCTACGAGCAGTACTTC
many,TRBV28,TRBD2,TRBJ2-7,CASSSGGTSAYEQYF,TGTGCCAGCAGTTCGGGGGGAACAAGTGCCTACGAGCAGTACTTC
-,TRBV20-1,-,TRBJ2-2,CSATHPSNTGELFF,TGCAGTGCTACCCATCCTTCGAACACCGGGGAGCTGTTTTTT
-,TRBV2,-,TRBJ1-5,CASLGGSGENQPQHF,TGTGCCAGCTTGGGGGGAAGTGGAGAAAATCAGCCCCAGCATTTT
many,TRBV11-2,-,TRBJ2-5,CASSLIGQTQYF,TGTGCCAGCAGCTTAATCGGGCAGACCCAGTACTTC
many,TRBV5-1,-,TRBJ2-7,CASRRAGSNEQYF,TGCGCCAGCAGGAGGGCAGGGTCCAACGAGCAGTACTTC